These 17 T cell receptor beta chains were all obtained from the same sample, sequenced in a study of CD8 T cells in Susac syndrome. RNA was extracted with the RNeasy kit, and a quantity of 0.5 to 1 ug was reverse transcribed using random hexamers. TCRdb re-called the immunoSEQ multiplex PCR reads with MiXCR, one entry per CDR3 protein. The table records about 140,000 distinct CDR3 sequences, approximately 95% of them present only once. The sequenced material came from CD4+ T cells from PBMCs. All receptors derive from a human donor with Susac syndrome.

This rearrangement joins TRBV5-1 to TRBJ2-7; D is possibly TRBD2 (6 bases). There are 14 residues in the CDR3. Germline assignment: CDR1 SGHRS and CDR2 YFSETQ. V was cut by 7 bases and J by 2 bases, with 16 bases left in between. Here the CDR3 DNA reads TGCGCCAGCCAGCCGGGGGACGCAACCTACGAGCAGTACTTC. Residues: CASQPGDATYEQYF.

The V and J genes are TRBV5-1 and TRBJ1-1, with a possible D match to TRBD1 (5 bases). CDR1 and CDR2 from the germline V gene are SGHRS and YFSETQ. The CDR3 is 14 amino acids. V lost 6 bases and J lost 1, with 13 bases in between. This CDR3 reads CASTEGQKNTEAFF. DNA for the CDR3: TGCGCCAGCACGGAGGGGCAGAAGAACACTGAAGCTTTCTTT.

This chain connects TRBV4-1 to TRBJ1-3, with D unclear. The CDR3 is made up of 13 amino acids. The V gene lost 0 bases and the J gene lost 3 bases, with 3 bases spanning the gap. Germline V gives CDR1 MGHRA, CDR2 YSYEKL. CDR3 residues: CASSQEFGNTIYF. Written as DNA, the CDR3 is TGCGCCAGCAGCCAAGAGTTTGGAAACACCATATATTTT.

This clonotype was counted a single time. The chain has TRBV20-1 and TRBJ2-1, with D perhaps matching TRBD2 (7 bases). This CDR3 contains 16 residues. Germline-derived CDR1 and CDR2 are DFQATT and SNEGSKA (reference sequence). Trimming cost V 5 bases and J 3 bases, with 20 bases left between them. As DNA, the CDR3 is TGCAGTGCTCCCGTTAGAAAGGGAGGGGGCTACAATGAGCAGTTCTTC. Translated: CSAPVRKGGGYNEQFF.

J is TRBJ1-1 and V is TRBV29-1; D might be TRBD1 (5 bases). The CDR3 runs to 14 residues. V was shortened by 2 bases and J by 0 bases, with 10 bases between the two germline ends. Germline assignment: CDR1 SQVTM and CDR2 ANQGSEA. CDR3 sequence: CSVEWGGMNTEAFF. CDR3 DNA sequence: TGCAGCGTTGAATGGGGGGGTATGAACACTGAAGCTTTCTTT.

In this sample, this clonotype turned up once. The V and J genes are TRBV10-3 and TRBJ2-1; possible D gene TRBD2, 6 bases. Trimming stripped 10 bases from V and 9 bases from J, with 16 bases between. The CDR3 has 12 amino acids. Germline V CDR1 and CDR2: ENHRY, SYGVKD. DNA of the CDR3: TGTGCCACCTCTCCGGCCGGGGGTGAGCAGTTCTTC. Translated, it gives CATSPAGGEQFF.

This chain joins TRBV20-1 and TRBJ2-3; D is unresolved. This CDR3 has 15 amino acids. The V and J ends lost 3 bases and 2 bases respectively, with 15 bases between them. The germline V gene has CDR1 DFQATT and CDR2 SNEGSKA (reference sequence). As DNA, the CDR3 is TGCAGTGCTAGGGTTATCCTGGGGAACACAGATACGCAGTATTTT. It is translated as CSARVILGNTDTQYF.

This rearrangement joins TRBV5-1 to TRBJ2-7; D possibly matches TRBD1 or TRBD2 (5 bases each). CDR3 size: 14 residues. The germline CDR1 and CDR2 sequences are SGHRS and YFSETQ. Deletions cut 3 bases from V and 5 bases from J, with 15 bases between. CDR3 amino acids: CASSSGTVRDEQYF. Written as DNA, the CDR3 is TGCGCCAGCAGCTCCGGGACGGTCCGGGACGAGCAGTACTTC.

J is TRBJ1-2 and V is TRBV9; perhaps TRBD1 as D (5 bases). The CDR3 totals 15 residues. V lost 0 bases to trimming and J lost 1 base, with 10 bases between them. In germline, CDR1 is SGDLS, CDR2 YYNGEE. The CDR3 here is CASSVAPTVNYGYTF. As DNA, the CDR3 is TGTGCCAGCAGCGTAGCTCCGACAGTTAACTATGGCTACACCTTC.

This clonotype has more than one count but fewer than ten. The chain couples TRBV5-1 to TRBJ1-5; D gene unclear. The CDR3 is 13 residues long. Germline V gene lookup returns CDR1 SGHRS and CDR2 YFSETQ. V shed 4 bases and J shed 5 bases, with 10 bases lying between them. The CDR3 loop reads CASSLGGDQPQHF. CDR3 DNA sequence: TGCGCCAGCAGCCTGGGAGGCGATCAGCCCCAGCATTTT.

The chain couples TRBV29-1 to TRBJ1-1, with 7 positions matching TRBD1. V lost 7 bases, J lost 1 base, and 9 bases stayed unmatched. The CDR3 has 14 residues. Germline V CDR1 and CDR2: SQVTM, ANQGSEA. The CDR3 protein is CSARGEGANTEAFF. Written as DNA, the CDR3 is TGCAGCGCCAGAGGGGAGGGGGCGAACACTGAAGCTTTCTTT.

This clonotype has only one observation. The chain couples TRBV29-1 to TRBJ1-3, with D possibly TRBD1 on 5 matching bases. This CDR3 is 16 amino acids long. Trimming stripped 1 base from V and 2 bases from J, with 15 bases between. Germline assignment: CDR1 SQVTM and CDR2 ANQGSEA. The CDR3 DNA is TGCAGCGTTGAAGGAGACAGTGGAGCTCCTGGAAACACCATATATTTT. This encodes CSVEGDSGAPGNTIYF.

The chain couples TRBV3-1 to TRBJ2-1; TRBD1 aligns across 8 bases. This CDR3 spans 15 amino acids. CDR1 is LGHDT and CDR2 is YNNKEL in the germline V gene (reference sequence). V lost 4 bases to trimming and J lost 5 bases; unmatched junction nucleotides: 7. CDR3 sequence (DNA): TGTGCCAGCAGCCCTTTTGGGACAGGTCACAATGAGCAGTTCTTC. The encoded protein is CASSPFGTGHNEQFF.

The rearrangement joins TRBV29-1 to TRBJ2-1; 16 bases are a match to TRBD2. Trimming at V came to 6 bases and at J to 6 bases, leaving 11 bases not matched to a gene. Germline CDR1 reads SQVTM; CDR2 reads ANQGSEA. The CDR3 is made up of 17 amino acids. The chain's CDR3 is CSVSGTSGRDWSNEQFF. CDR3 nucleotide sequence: TGCAGCGTGAGTGGGACTAGCGGGAGGGATTGGAGCAATGAGCAGTTCTTC.

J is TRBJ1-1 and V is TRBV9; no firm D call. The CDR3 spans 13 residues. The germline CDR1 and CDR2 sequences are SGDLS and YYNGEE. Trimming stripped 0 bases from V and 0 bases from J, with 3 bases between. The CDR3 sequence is CASSVDMNTEAFF. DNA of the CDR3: TGTGCCAGCAGCGTAGATATGAACACTGAAGCTTTCTTT. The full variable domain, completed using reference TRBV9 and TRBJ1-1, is DSGVTQTPKHLITATGQRVTLRCSPRSGDLSVYWYQQSLDQGLQFLIQYYNGEERAKGNILERFSAQQFPDLHSELNLSSLELGDSALYFCASSVDMNTEAFFGQGTRLTVV.

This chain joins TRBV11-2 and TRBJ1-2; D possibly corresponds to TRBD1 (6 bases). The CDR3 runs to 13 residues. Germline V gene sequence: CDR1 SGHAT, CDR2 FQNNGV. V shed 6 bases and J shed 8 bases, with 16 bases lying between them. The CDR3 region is CASRSGDRRGYTF. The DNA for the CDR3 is TGTGCCAGCAGATCAGGGGATCGGCGAGGCTACACCTTC.

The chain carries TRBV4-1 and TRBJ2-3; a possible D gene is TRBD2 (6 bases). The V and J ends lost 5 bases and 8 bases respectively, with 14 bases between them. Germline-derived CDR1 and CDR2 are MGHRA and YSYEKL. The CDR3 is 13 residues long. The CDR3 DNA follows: TGCGCCAGCAGCAACGGGACTCAGGCTACGCAGTATTTT. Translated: CASSNGTQATQYF.